The 6 T cell receptor beta chains below all came from one sample that was sequenced in a study of blood T cells in healthy people across ages. Then a second PCR, running about 6 to 12 cycles, was carried out with a sample-barcoded 5' primer and a J-beta primer mix. TCRdb re-derived calls from the 5' RACE reads in MiXCR, one entry per CDR3 protein. The sample carries roughly 1 million distinct CDR3 sequences, less than 25% recorded once. The same data also went into a second study, on T cells of mothers and their children.

The sequenced sample was blood. The receptor source for this set is a girl aged 2-15 years in good health.

The CDR3 sequence: CASMRGGVDTEAFF. The CDR3 region has the DNA TGTGCCAGCATGCGGGGAGGGGTGGACACTGAAGCTTTCTTT. The chain employs TRBV2 and TRBJ1-1; tentatively, D is TRBD1 (5 bases). V lost 7 bases, J lost 3 bases, and 15 bases lay in between. Germline loops: CDR1 SNHLY, CDR2 FYNNEI. The length of the CDR3 is 14 residues.

The V call is TRBV9, the J call TRBJ2-3; the D is unclear. V lost 0 bases to trimming and J lost 2 bases, with 7 bases between them. The CDR3 is made up of 14 amino acids. Germline values: CDR1 SGDLS, CDR2 YYNGEE. CDR3 amino acids: CASSVVPYTDTQYF. The CDR3, as DNA: TGTGCCAGCAGCGTAGTCCCCTACACAGATACGCAGTATTTT.

This clonotype was counted between two and nine times. V gene TRBV6-5 combines with J gene TRBJ2-5; TRBD2 aligns across 7 bases. Germline CDR1 is MNHEY and CDR2 is SVGAGI. The CDR3 consists of 14 residues. J gave up 9 bases and V 3 bases, and 10 bases lay outside the gene matches. Here the CDR3 DNA reads TGTGCCAGCAGTTATTTCCCCTCCGCGGGGGCCCAGTACTTC. It yields the protein CASSYFPSAGAQYF.

This clonotype was picked up one time. The chain employs TRBV12-3 or TRBV12-4 and TRBJ2-3; 7 bases map to TRBD2. V was pared by 5 bases and J by 2 bases, with 10 bases of the junction left unmatched. CDR3 length equals 16 residues. This chain's CDR3 is CASSLNGGGFTDTQYF. The CDR3 DNA reads as TGTGCCAGCAGTCTAAATGGGGGGGGGTTCACAGATACGCAGTATTTT.

This clonotype was counted between two and nine times. This chain uses TRBV2 with TRBJ2-4; D is ambiguous. This CDR3 spans 11 amino acids. Trimming pared 8 bases from V and 8 bases from J, leaving 10 bases between. The germline gives CDR1 SNHLY, CDR2 FYNNEI. CDR3 protein: CASARVDIQYF. The DNA of the CDR3 is TGTGCCAGCGCTCGCGTGGACATTCAGTACTTC.

The chain combines TRBV18 with TRBJ2-1; D is unclear. Germline-derived CDR1 and CDR2 are KGHSH and LQKENI. V dropped 4 bases and J dropped 5 bases, with 12 bases sitting between them. There are 14 residues in the CDR3. DNA of the CDR3: TGTGCCAGCTCACTTGGTCACGGAAACAATGAGCAGTTCTTC. Protein: CASSLGHGNNEQFF.